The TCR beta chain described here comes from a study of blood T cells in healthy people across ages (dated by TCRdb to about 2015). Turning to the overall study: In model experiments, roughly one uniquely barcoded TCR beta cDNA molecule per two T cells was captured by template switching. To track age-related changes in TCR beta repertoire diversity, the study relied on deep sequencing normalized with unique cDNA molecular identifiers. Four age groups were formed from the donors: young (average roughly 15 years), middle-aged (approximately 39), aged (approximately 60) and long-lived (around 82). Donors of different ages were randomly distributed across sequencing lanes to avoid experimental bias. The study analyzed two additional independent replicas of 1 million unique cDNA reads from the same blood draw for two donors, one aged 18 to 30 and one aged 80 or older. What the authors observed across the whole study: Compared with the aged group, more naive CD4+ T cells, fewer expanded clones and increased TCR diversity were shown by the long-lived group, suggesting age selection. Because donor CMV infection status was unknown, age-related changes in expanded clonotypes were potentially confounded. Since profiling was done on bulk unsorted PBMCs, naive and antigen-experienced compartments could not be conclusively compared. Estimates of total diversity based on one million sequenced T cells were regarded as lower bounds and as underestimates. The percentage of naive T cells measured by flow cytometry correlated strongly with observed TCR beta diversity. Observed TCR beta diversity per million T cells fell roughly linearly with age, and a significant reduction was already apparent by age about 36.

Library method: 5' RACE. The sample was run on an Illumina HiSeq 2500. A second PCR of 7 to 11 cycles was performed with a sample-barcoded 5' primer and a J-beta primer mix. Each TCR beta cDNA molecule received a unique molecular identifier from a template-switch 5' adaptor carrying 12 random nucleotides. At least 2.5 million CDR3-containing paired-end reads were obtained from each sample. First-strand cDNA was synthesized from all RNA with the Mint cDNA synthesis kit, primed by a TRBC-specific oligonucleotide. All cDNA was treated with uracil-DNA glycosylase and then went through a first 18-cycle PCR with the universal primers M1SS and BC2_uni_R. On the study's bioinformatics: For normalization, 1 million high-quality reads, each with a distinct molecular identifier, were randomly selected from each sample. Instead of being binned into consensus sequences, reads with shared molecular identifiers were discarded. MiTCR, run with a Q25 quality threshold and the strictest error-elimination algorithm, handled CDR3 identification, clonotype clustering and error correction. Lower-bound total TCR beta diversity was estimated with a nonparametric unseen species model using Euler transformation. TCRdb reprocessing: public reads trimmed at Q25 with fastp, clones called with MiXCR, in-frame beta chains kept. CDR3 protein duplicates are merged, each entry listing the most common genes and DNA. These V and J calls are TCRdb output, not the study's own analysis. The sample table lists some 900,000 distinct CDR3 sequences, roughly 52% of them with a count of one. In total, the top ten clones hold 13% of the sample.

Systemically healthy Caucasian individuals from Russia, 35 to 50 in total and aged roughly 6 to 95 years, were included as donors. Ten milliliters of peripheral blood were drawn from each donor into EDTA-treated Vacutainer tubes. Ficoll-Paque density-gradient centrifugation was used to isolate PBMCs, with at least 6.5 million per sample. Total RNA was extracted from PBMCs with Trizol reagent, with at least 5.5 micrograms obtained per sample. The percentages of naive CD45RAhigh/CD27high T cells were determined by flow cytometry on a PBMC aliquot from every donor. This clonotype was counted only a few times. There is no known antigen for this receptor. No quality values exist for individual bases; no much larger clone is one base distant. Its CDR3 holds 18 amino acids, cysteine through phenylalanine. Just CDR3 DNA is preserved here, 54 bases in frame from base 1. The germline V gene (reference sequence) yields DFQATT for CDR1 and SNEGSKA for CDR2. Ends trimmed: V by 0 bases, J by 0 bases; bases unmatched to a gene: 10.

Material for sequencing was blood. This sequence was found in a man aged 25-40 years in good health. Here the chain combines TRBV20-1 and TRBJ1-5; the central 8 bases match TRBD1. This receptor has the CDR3 CSARDKTAGGFSNQPQHF. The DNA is TGCAGTGCTAGAGATAAGACGGCAGGGGGCTTTAGCAATCAGCCCCAGCATTTT.